These T cell receptor beta chains were read from a single sample in a study of blood T cell repertoires in COVID-19. Sequencing was performed with immunoSEQ multiplex PCR; in TCRdb, only in-frame clones are kept and a portion is missing. Here the sample spans some 490,000 clones, around nine tenths being singletons. Sequenced material: PBMCs or T cells enriched from blood (not recorded which). All receptors derive from a woman aged 55-70 years who had recovered from COVID-19. Each CDR3 is given with its conserved first and last residue. Each record gives: J gene, D gene, clone size, V gene, CDR3 protein, CDR3 DNA. The D gene is left open where the match is weak. Only some rows state a clone size, as once, few, many or a class for expanded clones.

>TRBJ2-5|NA|NA|TRBV2
CASSLGRRETQYF
TGTGCCAGCAGCCTTGGGAGGAGAGAGACCCAGTACTTC
>TRBJ1-2|NA|NA|TRBV5-4
CATDTQGTNYGYTF
TGTGCCACCGATACCCAGGGGACTAACTATGGCTACACCTTC
>TRBJ2-3|TRBD1|NA|TRBV5-6
CASSLYRGEDTQYF
TGTGCCAGCAGCTTGTACAGGGGTGAAGATACGCAGTATTTT
>TRBJ1-6|NA|NA|TRBV2
CASSEDSLSSYNSPLHF
TGTGCCAGCAGTGAGGACAGCCTTAGCTCCTATAATTCACCCCTCCACTTT
>TRBJ1-2|TRBD1|NA|TRBV11-2
CASSLDRGPYGYTF
TGTGCCAGCAGCTTGGACAGGGGGCCCTATGGCTACACCTTC
>TRBJ1-4|TRBD1|NA|TRBV4-1
CASSRMTGFYNEKLFF
TGCGCCAGCAGCCGCATGACAGGGTTCTACAATGAAAAACTGTTTTTT
>TRBJ1-5|NA|NA|TRBV4-1
CASSQEPGDGRSGKTQHF
TGCGCCAGCAGCCAAGAGCCCGGGGATGGGAGAAGTGGTAAGACCCAGCATTTT
>TRBJ1-6|NA|once|TRBV18
CASSPRSPQGLSPLHF
TGTGCCAGCTCACCACGATCCCCCCAGGGTCTATCACCCCTCCACTTT
>TRBJ1-4|TRBD1|NA|TRBV10-3
CATRPTGIHEKLFF
TGTGCCACCAGGCCGACAGGGATCCATGAAAAACTGTTTTTT
>TRBJ2-5|TRBD2|NA|TRBV5-6
CASSLTAGGQETQYF
TGTGCCAGCAGCTTGACAGCGGGGGGCCAAGAGACCCAGTACTTC
>TRBJ2-5|TRBD2|NA|TRBV5-1
CASSSSGRGGRKETQYF
TGCGCCAGCAGCTCTTCGGGGCGGGGGGGCCGTAAGGAGACCCAGTACTTC
>TRBJ2-3|TRBD2|NA|TRBV6-2/TRBV6-3
CASSPQTSGGSDTQYF
TGTGCCAGCAGCCCTCAGACTAGCGGGGGTTCAGATACGCAGTATTTT
>TRBJ2-3|NA|NA|TRBV6-5
CASKQGGVGTDTQYF
TGTGCCAGCAAGCAAGGCGGTGTCGGCACAGATACGCAGTATTTT
>TRBJ1-2|TRBD1|NA|TRBV2
CASSVEVQGAGYGYTF
TGTGCCAGCAGTGTCGAGGTCCAGGGGGCTGGCTATGGCTACACCTTC
>TRBJ2-5|TRBD2|NA|TRBV18
CASSPPGLSAETQYF
TGTGCCAGCTCACCCCCGGGACTATCGGCAGAGACCCAGTACTTC
>TRBJ1-3|NA|NA|TRBV19
CASSPRRDTHSGNTIYF
TGTGCCAGTAGTCCCCGACGGGACACGCACTCTGGAAACACCATATATTTT
>TRBJ2-6|NA|NA|TRBV2
CASILRGTGDSGANVLTF
TGTGCCAGCATACTTAGGGGGACGGGTGACTCTGGGGCCAACGTCCTGACTTTC
>TRBJ1-4|TRBD1|NA|TRBV7-6
CASSYYDGTGGEKLFF
TGTGCCAGCAGTTATTATGACGGGACAGGGGGAGAAAAACTGTTTTTT
>TRBJ2-1|NA|NA|TRBV5-1
CASSLYGLADYNEQFF
TGCGCCAGCAGCTTGTATGGACTTGCCGACTACAATGAGCAGTTCTTC
>TRBJ1-2|NA|NA|TRBV6-1
CASSDLLAPPYGYTF
TGTGCCAGCAGTGACCTCTTGGCCCCACCTTATGGCTACACCTTC
>TRBJ2-1|NA|NA|TRBV4-2
CASSQGGRGYEQFF
TGTGCCAGCAGCCAAGGGGGCAGGGGCTATGAGCAGTTCTTC
>TRBJ2-3|NA|NA|TRBV6-5
CASSYADRRTDTQYF
TGTGCCAGCAGTTACGCCGACAGGCGCACAGATACGCAGTATTTT
>TRBJ1-6|NA|NA|TRBV19
CASSRRTDSPLHF
TGTGCCAGTAGTAGGCGGACAGATTCACCCCTCCACTTT
>TRBJ1-2|NA|NA|TRBV10-3
CATLQGTSNYGYTF
TGTGCCACCCTTCAGGGTACCTCTAACTATGGCTACACCTTC
>TRBJ1-1|NA|NA|TRBV28
CASSVQGTVDTEAFF
TGTGCCAGCAGTGTTCAGGGGACGGTTGACACTGAAGCTTTCTTT
>TRBJ2-6|NA|NA|TRBV5-6
CASSFLGPGANVLTF
TGTGCCAGCAGCTTCCTAGGCCCTGGGGCCAACGTCCTGACTTTC
>TRBJ2-3|NA|NA|TRBV6-5
CASSLATDTQYF
TGTGCCAGCAGTTTAGCTACAGATACGCAGTATTTT
>TRBJ2-3|TRBD2|NA|TRBV5-1
CASNGLAATDTQYF
TGCGCCAGCAACGGACTAGCGGCGACAGATACGCAGTATTTT
>TRBJ1-2|NA|NA|TRBV19
CASSIARANYGYTF
TGTGCCAGTAGTATTGCCAGGGCTAACTATGGCTACACCTTC
>TRBJ1-5|TRBD1|NA|TRBV4-1
CASSQDRTGGDQPQHF
TGCGCCAGCAGCCAAGATCGGACAGGGGGCGATCAGCCCCAGCATTTT
>TRBJ1-2|NA|NA|TRBV3-1/TRBV3-2
CASSQPQGSYGYTF
TGTGCCAGCAGCCAACCACAGGGTTCCTATGGCTACACCTTC
>TRBJ2-7|NA|NA|TRBV27
CASSDRDIRFYEQYF
TGTGCCAGCAGTGACCGGGACATAAGGTTCTACGAGCAGTACTTC
>TRBJ1-1|TRBD1|NA|TRBV5-6
CASSLGPGKTTGVGTEAFF
TGTGCCAGCAGCTTGGGGCCGGGGAAAACTACAGGGGTTGGCACTGAAGCTTTCTTT
>TRBJ2-2|NA|NA|TRBV25-1
CASSEPGPNTGELFF
TGTGCCAGCAGTGAACCAGGCCCGAACACCGGGGAGCTGTTTTTT
>TRBJ2-1|NA|NA|TRBV2
CASSAMDRYNEQFF
TGTGCCAGCAGCGCTATGGACAGATACAATGAGCAGTTCTTC
>TRBJ1-5|NA|NA|TRBV6-5
CASSHRADQPQHF
TGTGCCAGCAGCCACAGGGCGGATCAGCCCCAGCATTTT
>TRBJ2-1|TRBD1|NA|TRBV7-7
CASSLGTETYNEQFF
TGTGCTAGCAGCTTGGGGACAGAGACCTACAATGAGCAGTTCTTC
>TRBJ2-3|TRBD2|NA|TRBV3-1/TRBV3-2
CASSQIAGGLTDTQYF
TGTGCCAGCAGCCAAATTGCGGGGGGACTCACAGATACGCAGTATTTT
>TRBJ1-4|TRBD1|NA|TRBV5-6
CASSIGTGRAKLFF
TGTGCCAGCAGCATCGGGACAGGGAGGGCAAAACTGTTTTTT
>TRBJ2-3|NA|NA|TRBV9
CASSGGVGRADTQYF
TGTGCCAGCAGCGGGGGAGTAGGCCGGGCAGATACGCAGTATTTT
>TRBJ1-2|NA|NA|TRBV10-3
CAISGRDYGGYTF
TGTGCCATCAGTGGCAGGGACTATGGAGGCTACACCTTC
>TRBJ2-7|NA|NA|TRBV11-3
CASSLGSAGDYEQYF
TGTGCCAGCAGCTTAGGGTCTGCGGGCGACTACGAGCAGTACTTC
>TRBJ1-5|TRBD1|NA|TRBV3-1/TRBV3-2
CASSQSDRGPNQPQHF
TGTGCCAGCAGCCAATCGGACAGGGGGCCCAATCAGCCCCAGCATTTT
>TRBJ1-6|TRBD1|NA|TRBV3-1/TRBV3-2
CASSLGTGGSYNSPLHF
TGTGCCAGCAGCTTAGGGACAGGGGGCTCCTATAATTCACCCCTCCACTTT
>TRBJ1-4|TRBD1|NA|TRBV9
CASSLTGDEKLFF
TGTGCCAGCAGCCTCACAGGGGATGAAAAACTGTTTTTT
>TRBJ2-2|NA|NA|TRBV6-5
CASSYRGIGAGELFF
TGTGCCAGCAGTTACAGGGGGATCGGTGCCGGGGAGCTGTTTTTT
>TRBJ1-6|TRBD1|NA|TRBV2
CASIGQGGPIGGSPLHF
TGTGCCAGCATTGGACAGGGGGGACCGATTGGAGGCTCACCCCTCCACTTT
>TRBJ1-1|NA|NA|TRBV2
CASSPQNPGAFF
TGTGCCAGCAGTCCCCAAAATCCAGGGGCCTTCTTT
>TRBJ2-3|NA|NA|TRBV5-1
CASSSDKRFPTDTQYF
TGCGCCAGCAGCTCTGACAAGCGGTTTCCCACAGATACGCAGTATTTT
>TRBJ2-2|TRBD1|NA|TRBV5-4
CASSAPTGDGELFF
TGTGCCAGCAGCGCCCCGACAGGGGACGGGGAGCTGTTTTTT
>TRBJ2-7|NA|NA|TRBV28
CATIRRGYEQYF
TGTGCCACCATTCGCAGGGGCTACGAGCAGTACTTC
>TRBJ1-6|NA|once|TRBV5-1
CASSLGQIPNSPLHF
TGCGCCAGCAGCTTGGGACAGATCCCAAATTCACCCCTCCACTTT